The next 21 T cell receptor beta chains were all read from a single sample in a study of T cells in women clearing cervical HPV infection. Data came from immunoSEQ multiplex PCR; TCRdb stores just in-frame clones and leaves some out. The sample table sets out roughly 30,000 clones. The sequenced sample was blood buffy coat. The source of these receptors is a woman aged 18 to 75 with a cervical HPV16 infection that either progressed to CIN3+ or cleared (not recorded which).

Note on this clone: Read coverage stops 3 residues before the CDR3 terminus; the germline J gene supplies the remainder. The chain combines TRBV5-4 with TRBJ2-2, with 8 bases fitting TRBD2. The V gene's germline CDR1 is SGHNT and CDR2 YYREEE (reference sequence). The length of the CDR3 is 15 residues. With V trimmed by 0 bases and J by 6 bases, 4 bases remained unmatched. Partial CDR3 DNA: TGTGCCAGCAGCTTGGGGGGACTAGTTTCCGGGGAG. Its translation is CASSLGGLVSGE. The CDR3 in its entirety is CASSLGGLVSGELFF.

As for this clone: The observed sequence ends 3 residues before the CDR3 terminus, with the missing tail filled in from the germline J gene. This chain uses TRBV3-1 (or the pseudogene TRBV3-2) with TRBJ2-1; the match to TRBD2 covers 10 bases. Looked up from germline, CDR1 is LGHDT and CDR2 is YNNKEL (reference sequence). With V trimmed by 1 base and J by 4 bases, 4 bases remained unmatched. The CDR3 is 16 amino acids. CDR3 region: CASSQGGLAPYNEQFF. Incomplete CDR3 DNA: TGTGCCAGCAGCCAAGGGGGACTAGCGCCTTACAATGAG.

Remarks on this clone: The read ends 3 residues early relative to the CDR3; the germline J gene fills the gap. The chain employs TRBV9 and TRBJ1-4; D not resolved. Germline V gene sequence: CDR1 SGDLS, CDR2 YYNGEE. This CDR3 contains 14 residues. Partial CDR3 DNA: TGTGCCAGCAGAGGGTTGAGAGAGGTTTGGAAA. It yields the protein CASRGLREVWK. The entire CDR3 is CASRGLREVWKLFF.

Comment on this clone: The read comes to an end 3 residues before the CDR3 does, leaving the germline J gene to fill in the end. The chain uses TRBV20-1 and TRBJ1-5; TRBD1 aligns across 8 bases. V lost 3 bases to trimming and J lost 0 bases; unmatched junction nucleotides: 4. From germline, CDR1 is DFQATT and CDR2 SNEGSKA (reference sequence). CDR3 length equals 15 residues. The CDR3 loop is CSASRDRISNQPQHF. CDR3 DNA, as far as it was read: TGCAGTGCTAGTCGGGACAGGATTAGCAATCAGCCC.

A note on this clone: The read is 3 residues too short to cover the CDR3 end, so that end is filled in from the germline J gene. The chain uses TRBV30 and TRBJ2-6; 15 nucleotides align to TRBD2. With 5 bases clipped from V and 0 bases from J, the junction kept 14 bases outside the gene matches. Per germline, CDR1 GTSNPN and CDR2 SVGIG (reference sequence). The CDR3 has 21 amino acids. The covered CDR3 bases are TGTGCCTGGCCCCTCTCCGGGACTAGCGGGGGGCTGGGCTCTGGGGCCAACGTC. It yields the protein CAWPLSGTSGGLGSGANV. The entire CDR3 reads CAWPLSGTSGGLGSGANVLTF.

Concerning this clone itself: The read ends 3 residues shy of where the CDR3 ends; the end is completed using the germline J gene. V gene TRBV5-1 combines with J gene TRBJ1-1; 11 bases align to TRBD1. Germline V CDR1 and CDR2: SGHRS, YFSETQ. CDR3 size: 16 residues. Germline trimming cut 3 bases from V and 4 bases from J; bases unmatched to any gene: 8. CDR3 residues: CASSSGTGGYGTEAFF. The CDR3 bases that were read are TGCGCCAGCAGCTCCGGGACAGGGGGTTACGGCACTGAA.

Details on this clone: The read ends 3 residues early relative to the CDR3; the germline J gene fills the gap. V usage is TRBV9 and J usage is TRBJ2-1; 8 bases map to TRBD1. The CDR3 extends over 16 amino acids. V trimming: 0 bases; J trimming: 7 bases; junction bases outside the gene matches: 9. The germline V gene has CDR1 SGDLS and CDR2 YYNGEE. The CDR3 sequence is CASSVEPGGAGNEQFF. Partial CDR3 DNA: TGTGCCAGCAGCGTAGAGCCAGGGGGCGCAGGGAATGAG.

About this clone itself: A junction boundary mismatches the germline segment, possibly from a read error. Coverage ceases 3 residues before the CDR3 finishes, and the germline J gene fills in the end. Within the sample, other DNA sequences also encode this same CDR3. The chain links TRBV2 to TRBJ1-3; TRBD1 agrees at 8 bases. The CDR3 is 14 residues long. CDR1 SNHLY and CDR2 FYNNEI come from the germline V gene. The CDR3 loop reads CAIRQGQPGNTIYF. Incomplete CDR3 DNA: TGTGCCATCCGACAGGGGCAGCCTGGAAACACA.

Points on this clone: The CDR3 goes on 3 residues after the read ends, and that part is filled in from the germline J gene. V gene TRBV19 combines with J gene TRBJ2-3; D is perhaps TRBD1 (6 bases). The CDR3 loop spans 16 amino acids. Germline V lookup: CDR1 LNHDA, CDR2 SQIVND (reference sequence). CDR3: CASSIASGHASQPQYF. The sequenced part of the CDR3 DNA is TGTGCCAGTAGTATAGCTTCGGGACATGCCAGTCAGCCG.

Details on this clone: The read finishes 3 residues shy of the CDR3 end, and the germline J gene is used to complete it. The genes are TRBV5-1 and TRBJ2-5; 8 bases are shared with TRBD1. CDR1 and CDR2 from the germline V gene are SGHRS and YFSETQ. Trimming removed 4 bases from V and 3 bases from J; junction bases left unmatched: 5. The CDR3 runs to 14 residues. The CDR3: CASSTPGGEETQYF. The DNA read from the CDR3 is TGCGCCAGCAGCACCCCAGGGGGCGAAGAGACC. The full variable domain, its missing parts supplied by reference TRBV5-1 and TRBJ2-5, is KAGVTQTPRYLIKTRGQQVTLSCSPISGHRSVSWYQQTPGQGLQFLFEYFSETQRNKGNFPGRFSGRQFSNSRSEMNVSTLELGDSALYLCASSTPGGEETQYFGPGTRLLVL.

Judged by frequency, this clone is medium-sized. Coverage ceases 3 residues before the CDR3 finishes, and the germline J gene fills in the end. The chain has TRBV19 and TRBJ1-5; TRBD1 matches at 10 bases. The junction had 8 bases not matched to a gene; V was cut back by 6 bases and J by 6 bases. Germline loops: CDR1 LNHDA, CDR2 SQIVND (reference sequence). The CDR3 totals 15 residues. The sequenced part of the CDR3 DNA is TGTGCCAGTAGGGGAGGACAGGGGGGAGTTCAGCCC. Amino acid sequence: CASRGGQGGVQP. The full CDR3 is CASRGGQGGVQPQHF.

Note on this clone: The DNA ends 3 residues before the CDR3 does, and the rest of the CDR3 is filled in from the germline J gene. V is TRBV6-1 and J is TRBJ2-1; possible D gene TRBD2, 6 bases. The CDR3 is 16 amino acids. Trimming shortened V by 3 bases and J by 8 bases, and 20 bases separated the two germline ends. From germline, CDR1 is MNHNS and CDR2 SASEGT. The DNA read from the CDR3 is TGTGCCAGCAGTGAGTTATCGGGACTTACCGGGTATGAG. Translated, it gives CASSELSGLTGYE. The CDR3 in full is CASSELSGLTGYEQFF.

As concerns this clone: The read finishes 3 residues shy of the CDR3 end, and the germline J gene is used to complete it. The V gene is TRBV7-3, the J gene TRBJ2-3; D is unclear. This CDR3 is built from 13 residues. V dropped 6 bases and J dropped 3 bases, with 10 bases sitting between them. Germline V gives CDR1 SGHTA, CDR2 FQGTGA. The CDR3 bases that were read are TGTGCCAGCAGTTCAACGGTTACAGATACG. Amino acid sequence: CASSSTVTDT. The entire CDR3 protein is CASSSTVTDTQYF.

Details on this clone: The read gets to within 3 residues of the CDR3 end, and the germline J gene fills in the rest. The chain couples TRBV6-2 or TRBV6-3 to TRBJ2-2, with 8 positions matching TRBD2. The CDR3 length is 17 residues. CDR1 is MNHEY and CDR2 is SVGEGT in the germline V gene. V lost 4 bases, J lost 0 bases, and 7 bases stayed unmatched. CDR3 protein: CASSSTSGTTNTGELFF. The CDR3 DNA, read in part, is TGTGCCAGCAGTTCTACTAGCGGAACCACGAACACCGGGGAG.

As to this clone: The read halts 3 residues ahead of the CDR3 end, with the missing end drawn from the germline J gene. The gene calls are TRBV5-1 and TRBJ1-2; 9 bases map to TRBD1. V lost 4 bases and J lost 7; bases outside the gene matches: 8. Germline values: CDR1 SGHRS, CDR2 YFSETQ. There are 14 residues in the CDR3. The DNA read from the CDR3 is TGCGCCAGCAGCCGGGACAGGGAAGGATTTGGC. This codes for CASSRDREGFG. The whole CDR3 region reads CASSRDREGFGYTF.

CDR3 DNA, as far as it was read: TGTGCCAGCAATAACAGGGGCGGCGCCCAAGAGACG. Protein product: CASNNRGGAQET. The whole CDR3 protein is CASNNRGGAQETQYF. J is TRBJ2-3 and V is TRBV6-2 or TRBV6-3, with TRBD1 identical over 7 bases. The read comes to an end 3 residues before the CDR3 does, leaving the germline J gene to fill in the end. From germline, CDR1 is MNHEY and CDR2 SVGEGT. The CDR3 sequence is 15 residues long.

For this clone: The read finishes 3 residues shy of the CDR3 end, and the germline J gene is used to complete it. The chain is built from TRBV19 and TRBJ2-2, with 9 bases identical to TRBD1. There are 14 residues in the CDR3. V was pared by 6 bases and J by 3 bases, with 2 bases of the junction left unmatched. The germline CDR1 and CDR2 sequences are LNHDA and SQIVND (reference sequence). The sequenced CDR3 bases are TGTGCCAGTAGCACAGGGGGCCACACCGGGGAG. Translating it yields CASSTGGHTGE. The CDR3, in full, reads CASSTGGHTGELFF.

Remarks on this clone: The germline gene is not matched at one end of the junction; a read error may be the cause. The read terminates 3 residues before the CDR3 end, so the remaining end is supplied by the germline J gene. Other DNA sequences in this sample translate to the same CDR3. The chain combines TRBV11-2 with TRBJ1-3; maybe TRBD1 (5 bases). Germline CDR1 SGHAT, CDR2 FQNNGV. The CDR3 covers 13 residues. The CDR3 reads CASSSDIGNTIYF. Partial CDR3 DNA: TGTGCCAGCAGCTCGGACATTGGAAACACG.

With regard to this clone: The sequence runs out 3 residues before the end of the CDR3; the remainder is reconstructed from the germline J gene. The rearrangement joins TRBV5-5 to TRBJ2-7; weak D call: TRBD1 (5 bases). V was shortened by 2 bases and J by 2 bases, with 8 bases between the two germline ends. There are 13 residues in the CDR3. Germline V CDR1 and CDR2: SGHKS, YYEKEE (reference sequence). The DNA read from the CDR3 is TGTGCCAGCAGCTTCCAACAGGCCTACGAG. Protein: CASSFQQAYE. The whole CDR3 protein is CASSFQQAYEQYF.

A remark on this clone: The read ends 3 residues before the CDR3 terminus; that terminus is restored from the germline J gene. The sample contains more than one DNA sequence encoding this CDR3. J is TRBJ1-2 and V is TRBV5-1; 10 bases line up with TRBD1. CDR1 is SGHRS, CDR2 YFSETQ, per germline. The CDR3 totals 15 residues. The ends lost 0 bases at V and 6 bases at J; junction bases unmatched: 5. The CDR3 bases that were read are TGCGCCAGCAGCTTGGGGACAGGGGGACAGGATGGC. It encodes CASSLGTGGQDG. The whole CDR3 sequence reads CASSLGTGGQDGYTF.

A remark on this clone: The missing CDR3 end, 3 residues past where the read stops, is filled in from the germline J gene. This chain links TRBV19 with TRBJ1-6; 7 bases align to TRBD1. J lost 7 bases, V lost 8 bases, and 8 bases had no gene match. The germline V gene has CDR1 LNHDA and CDR2 SQIVND (reference sequence). The CDR3 totals 14 residues. This CDR3 reads CASAAGQYNSPLHF. The part of the CDR3 DNA that was read is TGTGCCAGTGCAGCGGGACAGTACAATTCACCC. Variable domain in full (rest from reference TRBV19 and TRBJ1-6): DGGITQSPKYLFRKEGQNVTLSCEQNLNHDAMYWYRQDPGQGLRLIYYSQIVNDFQKGDIAEGYSVSREKKESFPLTVTSAQKNPTAFYLCASAAGQYNSPLHFGNGTRLTVT.